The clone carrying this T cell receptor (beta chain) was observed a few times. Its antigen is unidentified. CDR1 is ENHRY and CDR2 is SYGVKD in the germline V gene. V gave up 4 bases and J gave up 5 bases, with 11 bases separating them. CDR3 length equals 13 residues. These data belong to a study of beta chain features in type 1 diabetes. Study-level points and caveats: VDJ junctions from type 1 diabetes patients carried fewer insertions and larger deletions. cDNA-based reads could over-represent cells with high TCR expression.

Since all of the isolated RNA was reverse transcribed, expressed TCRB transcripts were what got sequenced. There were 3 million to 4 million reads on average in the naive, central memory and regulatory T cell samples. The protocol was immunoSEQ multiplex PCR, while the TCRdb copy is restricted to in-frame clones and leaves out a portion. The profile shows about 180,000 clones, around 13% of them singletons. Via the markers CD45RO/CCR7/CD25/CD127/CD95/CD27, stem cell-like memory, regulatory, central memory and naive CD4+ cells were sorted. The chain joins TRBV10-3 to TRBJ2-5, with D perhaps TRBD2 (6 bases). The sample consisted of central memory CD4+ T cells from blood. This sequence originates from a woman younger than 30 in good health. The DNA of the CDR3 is TGTGCCATCAGTGCGGGAGTGGGGGAGACCCAGTACTTC. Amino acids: CAISAGVGETQYF.